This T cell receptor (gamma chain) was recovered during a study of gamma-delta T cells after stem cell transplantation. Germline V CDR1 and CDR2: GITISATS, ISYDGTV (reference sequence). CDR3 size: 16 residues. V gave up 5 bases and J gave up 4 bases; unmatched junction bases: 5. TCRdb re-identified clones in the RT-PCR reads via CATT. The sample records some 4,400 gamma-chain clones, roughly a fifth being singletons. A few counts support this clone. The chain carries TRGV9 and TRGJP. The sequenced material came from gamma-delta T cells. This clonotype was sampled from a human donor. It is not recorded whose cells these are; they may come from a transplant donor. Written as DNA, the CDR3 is TGTGCCTTGTGGGCCGCACAAGAGTTGGGCAAAAAAATCAAGGTATTT. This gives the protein CALWAAQELGKKIKVF.